This T cell receptor beta chain was identified in a study of T cells in Graves' hyperthyroidism and ophthalmopathy. Overall study context: It was at initial diagnosis, before any treatment, that peripheral blood was collected. Study-wide results and caveats: Among clonotypes expanded in thyroid above 0.001, most were also found in blood.

Germline V CDR1 and CDR2: GTSNPN, SVGIG (reference sequence). V lost 2 bases and J 4 bases, leaving 7 bases between the germline ends. CDR3 size: 12 residues. This clonotype was seen repeatedly, ten times or more. What it binds is not known. RNA transcripts gave rise to amplified TCR beta CDR3 regions. A set of HTBI primers served as the primers for a first-round RT-PCR of the TCR CDR3. One entry per CDR3 protein results from TCRdb running MiXCR on the multiplex PCR reads. The sample carries about 690,000 distinct CDR3 sequences, around a sixth recorded once. The diagnostic basis comprised clinical symptoms, serum thyroxine and TRAb, thyroid ultrasound and orbital computed tomography.

Sequencing was performed on blood. This receptor was obtained from a man in his forties or fifties with Graves' hyperthyroidism. The V call is TRBV30, the J call TRBJ2-3, with D unclear. In DNA form, the CDR3 reads TGTGCCTGGAGTATAAGGGCAGATACGCAGTATTTT. Residues: CAWSIRADTQYF.